These T cell receptor beta chains were read from a single sample in a study of blood T cell repertoires in COVID-19. Sequencing was performed with immunoSEQ multiplex PCR; in TCRdb, only in-frame clones are kept and a portion is missing. The sample records hundreds of thousands of clones, 75% to 90% being singletons. The sample comprised peripheral blood. The source is a woman in her forties or fifties with COVID-19, enrolled during active disease. Both conserved end residues are part of each CDR3. D genes are given only for firm matches. Size is stated for part of the rows, as once, few or many counts, or as a class when the clone is expanded.

>TRBJ2-7|-|-|TRBV6-5
TGTGCCAGCAGTTACTCCCCAAGTGAGAGGGACGAGCAGTACTTC
CASSYSPSERDEQYF
>TRBJ2-1|-|-|TRBV11-3
TGTGCCAGCAGCCCAAGGGGAGCGGGCCCTCGGAACAATGAGCAGTTCTTC
CASSPRGAGPRNNEQFF
>TRBJ1-5|-|-|TRBV19
TGTGCCAGTAGTATAGGGGTAGCGTCCAATCAGCCCCAGCATTTT
CASSIGVASNQPQHF
>TRBJ1-1|-|TRBD1|TRBV28
TGTGCCAGCAGTTCCCCCGCCCGGGACAGGGGAGCTTTCTTT
CASSSPARDRGAFF
>TRBJ2-2|-|TRBD2|TRBV3-1/TRBV3-2
TGTGCCAGCAGCCAAGATCTTGGAGCGGGAAGCACCGGGGAGCTGTTTTTT
CASSQDLGAGSTGELFF
>TRBJ2-7|few|TRBD1|TRBV5-4
TGTGCCAGCAGCTCAGGGGGTCGCACCAGCGAGCAGTACTTC
CASSSGGRTSEQYF
>TRBJ2-5|-|-|TRBV20-1
TGCAGTGCCGCGGGGGCGCAGACCCAGTACTTC
CSAAGAQTQYF
>TRBJ2-1|many|-|TRBV4-2
TGTGCCAGCAGCCAAGAAACGGGAGCGAGTAATGAGCAGTTCTTC
CASSQETGASNEQFF
>TRBJ2-2|once|-|TRBV7-6
TGTGCCAGCAGCCCTGGGGCGGGAACCCCGAACACCGGGGAGCTGTTTTTT
CASSPGAGTPNTGELFF
>TRBJ2-5|-|TRBD2|TRBV11-2
TGTGCCAGCAGCCTAGCCGGACTAGCGGGAGTCCACCAGTACTTC
CASSLAGLAGVHQYF
>TRBJ1-2|-|-|TRBV4-2
TGTGCCAGCAGCCAAGCAGGAATAAACTATGGCTACACCTTC
CASSQAGINYGYTF
>TRBJ2-7|-|-|TRBV19
TGTGCCAGTAGTTCACGGACAAGGAGCTCCTACGAGCAGTACTTC
CASSSRTRSSYEQYF
>TRBJ1-4|-|TRBD1|TRBV27
TGTGCCAGCAGTTTTAGGGGACAGGGGAGGGAAAAACTGTTTTTT
CASSFRGQGREKLFF
>TRBJ2-7|-|TRBD2|TRBV27
TGTGCCAGTTCTATAGCGGGAGTCGGCGAGCAGTACTTC
CASSIAGVGEQYF
>TRBJ2-1|-|TRBD2|TRBV9
TGTGCCAGCAGCGTGACTAGCGGAAACTACAATGAGCAGTTCTTC
CASSVTSGNYNEQFF
>TRBJ2-7|-|TRBD1|TRBV14
TGTGCCAGCGCAACTGGACAGGGAGGACACGAGCAGTACTTC
CASATGQGGHEQYF
>TRBJ2-7|-|-|TRBV5-1
TGCGCCAGCAGCTTGGTCACAGGGTCCGCATCCTACGAGCAGTACTTC
CASSLVTGSASYEQYF
>TRBJ1-2|-|-|TRBV19
TGTGCCAGTACTCGGGGGGAACGCAACTATGGCTACACCTTC
CASTRGERNYGYTF
>TRBJ1-2|-|-|TRBV6-5
TGTGCCAGCAGTTACTCGAAATTAGCTAACTATGGCTACACCTTC
CASSYSKLANYGYTF
>TRBJ2-7|-|TRBD2|TRBV7-2
TGTGCCAGCAGCTTAGCAGGGACTAGCATTTCCTACGAGCAGTACTTC
CASSLAGTSISYEQYF
>TRBJ2-3|-|TRBD2|TRBV11-3
TGTGCCAGCACCTCACCGGGAGGACCTCCTAGCACAGATACGCAGTATTTT
CASTSPGGPPSTDTQYF
>TRBJ1-6|-|-|TRBV2
TGTGCCAGCAGAAACAGGGTTACTGTGATAAATTCACCCCTCCACTTT
CASRNRVTVINSPLHF
>TRBJ2-7|-|-|TRBV1
TGCACCAGCAGAGGGACTAGCGGGCGAGTCTACGAGCAGTACTTC
CTSRGTSGRVYEQYF
>TRBJ1-5|-|-|TRBV2
TGTGCCAGCCGAGTCCACAGGAAAATCAATCAGCCCCAGCATTTT
CASRVHRKINQPQHF
>TRBJ2-2|-|-|TRBV5-6
TGTGCCAGCAGCTTGACTGTAGGGCAGGGGAACACCGGGGAGCTGTTTTTT
CASSLTVGQGNTGELFF
>TRBJ1-1|-|-|TRBV18
TGTGCCAGCAGCAGGGAGGTTATGAACACTGAAGCTTTCTTT
CASSREVMNTEAFF
>TRBJ1-1|-|-|TRBV5-6
TGTGCCAGCAGCTTGGGACAGAGGAACACTGAAGCTTTCTTT
CASSLGQRNTEAFF
>TRBJ2-3|-|TRBD2|TRBV6-4
TGTGCCAGCAGTGCGCGGGAGAGGAGCACAGATACGCAGTATTTT
CASSARERSTDTQYF
>TRBJ1-5|-|-|TRBV10-3
TGTGCCATTTGCCGGGACACACATCAGCCCCAGCATTTT
CAICRDTHQPQHF
>TRBJ1-5|-|-|TRBV10-1
TGCGCCAGCAGTGAGACATATCAGCCCCAGCATTTT
CASSETYQPQHF
>TRBJ2-3|-|TRBD2|TRBV3-1/TRBV3-2
TGTGCCAGCAGCCTTATGGGTAGCGGGAGGGACACAGATACGCAGTATTTT
CASSLMGSGRDTDTQYF
>TRBJ2-2|once|TRBD2|TRBV3-1/TRBV3-2
TGTGCCAGCAGCCAAGAGAGGGCTAGCGGGACCCCGAACACCGGGGAGCTGTTTTTT
CASSQERASGTPNTGELFF
>TRBJ2-7|-|TRBD2|TRBV7-2
TGTGCCAGCAGCTTAGAACTAGCGGGACACGAGCAGTACTTC
CASSLELAGHEQYF
>TRBJ2-7|-|-|TRBV6-2/TRBV6-3
TGTGCCAGCAGTTACTCGGGGCAGGGGTACGACGAGCAGTACTTC
CASSYSGQGYDEQYF
>TRBJ1-4|-|-|TRBV4-3
TGCGCCAGCAGCCAAGCTAGCGAAAAACTGTTTTTT
CASSQASEKLFF
>TRBJ2-3|-|TRBD2|TRBV9
TGTGCCAGCTCGTCTAGCGGGAGGGCCATAGATACGCAGTATTTT
CASSSSGRAIDTQYF
>TRBJ2-2|-|TRBD1|TRBV6-5
TGTGCCAGCAGGCGGACAGGGGAAGGAACCGGGGAGCTGTTTTTT
CASRRTGEGTGELFF
>TRBJ2-1|once|TRBD1|TRBV5-8
TGTGCCAGCACCACGGGTTGGGACAGGGGTGCGAATGAGCAGTTCTTC
CASTTGWDRGANEQFF
>TRBJ1-3|-|-|TRBV19
TGTGCCAGTAGTATACCCCGACAGAGAGGAACCTCCATATATTTT
CASSIPRQRGTSIYF
>TRBJ1-3|-|-|TRBV5-1
TGCGCCAGCAGCTTGGCCTTCTCTGGAAACACCATATATTTT
CASSLAFSGNTIYF